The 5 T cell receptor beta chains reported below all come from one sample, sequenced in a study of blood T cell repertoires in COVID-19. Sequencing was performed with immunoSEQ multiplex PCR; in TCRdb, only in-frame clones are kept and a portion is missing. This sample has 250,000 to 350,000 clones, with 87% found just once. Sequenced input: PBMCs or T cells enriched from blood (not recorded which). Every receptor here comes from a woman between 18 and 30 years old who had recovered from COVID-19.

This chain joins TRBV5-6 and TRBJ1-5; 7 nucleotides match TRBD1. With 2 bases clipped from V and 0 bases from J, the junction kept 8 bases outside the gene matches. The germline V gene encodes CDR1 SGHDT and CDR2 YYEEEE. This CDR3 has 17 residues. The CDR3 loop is CASSFYWDSNSNQPQHF. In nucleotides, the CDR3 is TGTGCCAGCAGCTTCTACTGGGACAGTAATAGCAATCAGCCCCAGCATTTT.

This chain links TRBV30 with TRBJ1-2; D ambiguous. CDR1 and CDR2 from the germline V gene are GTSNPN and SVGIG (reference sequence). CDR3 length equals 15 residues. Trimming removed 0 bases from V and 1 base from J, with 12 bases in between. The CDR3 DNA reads TGTGCCTGGAGTGTACTTCGGGGAAATAACTATGGCTACACCTTC. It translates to CAWSVLRGNNYGYTF.

The CDR3, as DNA: TGTGCCAGCAGTTTATGCACAGCCCCGATTGAAGGTGAAGCTTTCTTT. Translated, it gives CASSLCTAPIEGEAFF. The chain carries TRBV28 and TRBJ1-1, with unresolved D. Germline CDR1 and CDR2: MDHEN and SYDVKM. There are 16 residues in the CDR3. V shed 0 bases and J shed 7 bases, with 18 bases lying between them.

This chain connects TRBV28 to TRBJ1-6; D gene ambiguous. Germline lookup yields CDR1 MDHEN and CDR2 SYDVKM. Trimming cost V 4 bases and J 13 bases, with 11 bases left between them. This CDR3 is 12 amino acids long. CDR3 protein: CASSSNRTPLHF. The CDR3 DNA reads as TGTGCCAGCAGTTCCAACAGAACTCCCCTCCACTTT.

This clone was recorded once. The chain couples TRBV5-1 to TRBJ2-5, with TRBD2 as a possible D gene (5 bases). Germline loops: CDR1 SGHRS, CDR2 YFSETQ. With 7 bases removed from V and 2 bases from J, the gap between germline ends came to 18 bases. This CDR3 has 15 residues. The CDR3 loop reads CASALGTGRQETQYF. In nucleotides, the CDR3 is TGCGCCAGCGCCTTGGGAACGGGGAGACAAGAGACCCAGTACTTC.